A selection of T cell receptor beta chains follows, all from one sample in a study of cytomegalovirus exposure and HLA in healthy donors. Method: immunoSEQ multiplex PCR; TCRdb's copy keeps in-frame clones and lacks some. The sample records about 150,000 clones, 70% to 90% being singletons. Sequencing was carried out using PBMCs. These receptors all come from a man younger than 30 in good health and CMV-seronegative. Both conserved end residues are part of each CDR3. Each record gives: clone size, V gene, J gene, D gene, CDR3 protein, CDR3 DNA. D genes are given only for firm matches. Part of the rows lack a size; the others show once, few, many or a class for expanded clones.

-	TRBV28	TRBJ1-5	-	CASSPHPGQGRQPQHF	TGTGCCAGCAGTCCCCACCCCGGGCAGGGTAGACAGCCCCAGCATTTT
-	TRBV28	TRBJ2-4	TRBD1	CASSLRDRDGKNIQYF	TGTGCCAGCAGTTTAAGGGACAGGGACGGCAAAAACATTCAGTACTTC
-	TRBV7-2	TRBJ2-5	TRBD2	CASRPGLAGPQETQYF	TGTGCCAGCAGGCCCGGACTAGCGGGGCCCCAAGAGACCCAGTACTTC
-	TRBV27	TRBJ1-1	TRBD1	CASSPGQGAKTEAFF	TGTGCCAGCAGTCCGGGACAGGGGGCAAAAACTGAAGCTTTCTTT
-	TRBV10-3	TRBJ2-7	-	CAISESMRVGTYEQYF	TGTGCCATCAGTGAGTCGATGAGAGTTGGGACTTACGAGCAGTACTTC
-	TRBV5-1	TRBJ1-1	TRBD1	CASSVDRGLNTEAFF	TGCGCCAGCAGCGTGGACAGGGGCTTGAACACTGAAGCTTTCTTT
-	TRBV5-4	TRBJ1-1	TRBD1	CASSRDRGPEAFF	TGTGCCAGCAGCCGCGACAGGGGGCCTGAAGCTTTCTTT
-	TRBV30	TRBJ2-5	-	CAWGYGGDSASQYF	TGTGCCTGGGGTTATGGAGGGGACAGTGCGTCCCAGTACTTC
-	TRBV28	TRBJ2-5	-	CASRGSSKETQYF	TGTGCCAGCAGAGGGAGCTCAAAAGAGACCCAGTACTTC
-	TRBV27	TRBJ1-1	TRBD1	CASSPATGMNTEAFF	TGTGCCAGCAGTCCCGCGACAGGGATGAACACTGAAGCTTTCTTT
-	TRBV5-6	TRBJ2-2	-	CASSLEASTGELFF	TGTGCCAGCAGCTTGGAAGCGAGTACCGGGGAGCTGTTTTTT
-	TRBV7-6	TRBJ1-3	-	CASSLGGVGPGAGNTIYF	TGTGCCAGCAGCTTAGGTGGAGTCGGGCCAGGGGCTGGAAACACCATATATTTT
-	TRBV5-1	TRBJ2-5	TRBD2	CASSLGTSQETQYF	TGCGCCAGCAGCCTCGGGACTAGTCAAGAGACCCAGTACTTC
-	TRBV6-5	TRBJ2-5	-	CASSYSAGAGETQYF	TGTGCCAGCAGTTATAGCGCGGGGGCGGGGGAGACCCAGTACTTC
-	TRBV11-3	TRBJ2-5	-	CASSLSGEETQYF	TGTGCCAGCAGCTTAAGCGGAGAAGAGACCCAGTACTTC
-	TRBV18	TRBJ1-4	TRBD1	CASSPSTGLTTNEKLFF	TGTGCCAGCTCACCATCGACAGGGCTTACAACTAATGAAAAACTGTTTTTT
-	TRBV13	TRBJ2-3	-	CASSFRQGFADTQYF	TGTGCCAGCAGCTTTCGTCAGGGGTTCGCAGATACGCAGTATTTT
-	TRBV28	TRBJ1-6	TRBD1	CASSWRGGAGPLHF	TGTGCCAGCAGTTGGAGAGGGGGCGCTGGTCCCCTCCACTTT
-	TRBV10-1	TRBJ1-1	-	CASSVGRGRTEAFF	TGCGCCAGCAGTGTTGGCAGGGGAAGGACTGAAGCTTTCTTT
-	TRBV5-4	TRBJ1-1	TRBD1	CASSPTGVKNTEAFF	TGTGCCAGCAGCCCTACAGGGGTAAAGAACACTGAAGCTTTCTTT
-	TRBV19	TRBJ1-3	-	CANYRTATSGNTIYF	TGTGCCAACTACCGGACTGCCACCTCTGGAAACACCATATATTTT
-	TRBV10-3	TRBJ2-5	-	CAISDGLGETQYF	TGTGCCATCAGCGACGGGTTAGGAGAGACCCAGTACTTC
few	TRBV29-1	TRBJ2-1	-	CSVYTYNEQFF	TGCAGCGTGTACACCTACAATGAGCAGTTCTTC
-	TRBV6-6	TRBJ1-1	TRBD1	CASSAPVGTGDTEAFF	TGTGCCAGCAGTGCCCCCGTTGGGACAGGGGACACTGAAGCTTTCTTT
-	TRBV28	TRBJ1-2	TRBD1	CASSQGTGNGYTF	TGTGCCAGCAGTCAAGGGACAGGGAATGGCTACACCTTC
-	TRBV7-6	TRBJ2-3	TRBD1	CASSSSDRGDTQYF	TGTGCCAGCAGCTCTTCCGACAGGGGGGATACGCAGTATTTT
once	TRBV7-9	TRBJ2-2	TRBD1	CASSPGDRGTTGELFF	TGTGCCAGCAGCCCAGGGGACAGGGGAACAACCGGGGAGCTGTTTTTT
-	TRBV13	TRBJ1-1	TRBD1	CASSLAPGTGGTEAFF	TGTGCCAGCAGCTTAGCCCCCGGGACAGGGGGCACTGAAGCTTTCTTT
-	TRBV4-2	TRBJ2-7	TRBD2	CASSPLGTSSYEQYF	TGTGCCAGCAGCCCTCTCGGGACTAGCTCCTACGAGCAGTACTTC
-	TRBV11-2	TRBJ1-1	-	CASTKDSLTEAFF	TGTGCCAGCACCAAGGACAGTTTGACTGAAGCTTTCTTT
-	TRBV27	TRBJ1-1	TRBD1	CASSLSPRGPSEAFF	TGTGCCAGCAGTTTAAGCCCCAGGGGGCCATCTGAAGCTTTCTTT
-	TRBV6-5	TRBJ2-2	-	CASSYLIAENTGELFF	TGTGCCAGCAGTTATCTAATAGCGGAGAACACCGGGGAGCTGTTTTTT
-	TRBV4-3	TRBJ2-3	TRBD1	CASSQGGTGIADTQYF	TGCGCCAGCAGCCAAGGAGGGACAGGGATTGCAGATACGCAGTATTTT
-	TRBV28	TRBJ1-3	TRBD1	CASVPPGTGTGGNTIYF	TGTGCCAGCGTACCCCCCGGGACAGGGACAGGCGGAAACACCATATATTTT
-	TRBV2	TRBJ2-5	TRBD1	CASSDGPGGGETQYF	TGTGCCAGCAGTGATGGCCCAGGGGGTGGGGAGACCCAGTACTTC
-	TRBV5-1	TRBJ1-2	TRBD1	CASSPGQASDYGYTF	TGCGCCAGCAGCCCGGGACAGGCCTCCGACTATGGCTACACCTTC
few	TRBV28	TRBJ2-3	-	CASSLAQPDTQYF	TGTGCCAGCAGTTTAGCACAGCCAGATACGCAGTATTTT
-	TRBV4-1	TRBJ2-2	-	CASSQVLYTGELFF	TGCGCCAGCAGCCAAGTATTATACACCGGGGAGCTGTTTTTT
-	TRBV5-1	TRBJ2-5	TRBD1	CASSPIGRGQIGETQYF	TGCGCCAGCAGCCCCATCGGCAGGGGGCAGATCGGCGAGACCCAGTACTTC
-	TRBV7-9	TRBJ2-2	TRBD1	CASSLAASGGIGELFF	TGTGCCAGCAGCTTAGCGGCATCAGGGGGCATCGGGGAGCTGTTTTTT
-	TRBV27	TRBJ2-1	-	CASSFSSGHNEQFF	TGTGCCAGCAGTTTTTCTTCAGGGCACAATGAGCAGTTCTTC
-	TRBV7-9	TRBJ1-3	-	CASSRTGNSGNTIYF	TGTGCCAGCAGCCGCACAGGGAACTCTGGAAACACCATATATTTT
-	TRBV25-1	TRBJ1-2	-	CASSEWNRKRNGYTF	TGTGCCAGCAGTGAATGGAACAGGAAACGGAATGGCTACACCTTC
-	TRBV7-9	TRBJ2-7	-	CASSLGAFGRGEPYEQYF	TGTGCCAGCAGCTTAGGGGCTTTTGGCAGGGGGGAACCCTACGAGCAGTACTTC
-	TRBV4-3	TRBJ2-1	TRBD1	CASSHSPGQGAIDEQFF	TGCGCCAGCAGCCATAGCCCGGGACAGGGGGCAATCGATGAGCAGTTCTTC
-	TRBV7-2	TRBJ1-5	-	CASSLGSMVAGWHQPQHF	TGTGCCAGCAGCTTAGGGTCAATGGTGGCAGGCTGGCATCAGCCCCAGCATTTT
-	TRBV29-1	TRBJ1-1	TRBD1	CSVSRTGGYAAFF	TGCAGCGTCAGCCGGACAGGGGGCTATGCAGCTTTCTTT
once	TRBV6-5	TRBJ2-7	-	CASSYIRSYEQYF	TGTGCCAGCAGTTATATCCGCTCCTACGAGCAGTACTTC
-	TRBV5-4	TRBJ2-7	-	CASSLLTGSGEQYF	TGTGCCAGCAGCTTGTTGACCGGGTCTGGCGAGCAGTACTTC
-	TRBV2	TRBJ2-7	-	CASSEAGTPLREQYF	TGTGCCAGCAGTGAAGCTGGGACACCACTACGAGAGCAGTACTTC
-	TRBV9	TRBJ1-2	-	CASSFRGEGYTF	TGTGCCAGCAGTTTTCGGGGGGAAGGCTACACCTTC
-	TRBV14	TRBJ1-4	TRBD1	CASSPSRSQGAPANEKLFF	TGTGCCAGCAGCCCTAGCCGGTCACAGGGGGCTCCTGCTAATGAAAAACTGTTTTTT
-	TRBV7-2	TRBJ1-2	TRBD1	CASIISPDRAYGYTF	TGTGCCAGCATCATTTCCCCCGACAGGGCCTATGGCTACACCTTC
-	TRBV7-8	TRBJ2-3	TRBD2	CASSLGGGTSGKSTDTQYF	TGTGCCAGCAGCTTAGGGGGCGGTACTAGCGGGAAGAGCACAGATACGCAGTATTTT
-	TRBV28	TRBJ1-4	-	CASSLIGVGGEKLFF	TGTGCCAGCAGTTTAATTGGGGTCGGGGGGGAAAAACTGTTTTTT